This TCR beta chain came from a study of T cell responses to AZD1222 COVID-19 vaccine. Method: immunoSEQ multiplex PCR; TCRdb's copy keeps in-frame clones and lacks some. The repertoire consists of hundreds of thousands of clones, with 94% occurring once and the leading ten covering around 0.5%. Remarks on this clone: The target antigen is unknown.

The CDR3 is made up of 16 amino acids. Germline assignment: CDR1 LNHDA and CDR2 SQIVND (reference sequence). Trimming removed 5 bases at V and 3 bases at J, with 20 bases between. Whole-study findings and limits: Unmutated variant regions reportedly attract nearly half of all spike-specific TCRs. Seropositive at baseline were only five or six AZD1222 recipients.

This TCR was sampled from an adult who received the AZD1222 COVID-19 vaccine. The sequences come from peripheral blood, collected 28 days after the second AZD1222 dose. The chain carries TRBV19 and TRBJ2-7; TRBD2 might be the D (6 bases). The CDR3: CASSDPPTQGLYEQYF. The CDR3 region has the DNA TGTGCCAGTAGTGATCCTCCCACTCAGGGACTCTACGAGCAGTACTTC.